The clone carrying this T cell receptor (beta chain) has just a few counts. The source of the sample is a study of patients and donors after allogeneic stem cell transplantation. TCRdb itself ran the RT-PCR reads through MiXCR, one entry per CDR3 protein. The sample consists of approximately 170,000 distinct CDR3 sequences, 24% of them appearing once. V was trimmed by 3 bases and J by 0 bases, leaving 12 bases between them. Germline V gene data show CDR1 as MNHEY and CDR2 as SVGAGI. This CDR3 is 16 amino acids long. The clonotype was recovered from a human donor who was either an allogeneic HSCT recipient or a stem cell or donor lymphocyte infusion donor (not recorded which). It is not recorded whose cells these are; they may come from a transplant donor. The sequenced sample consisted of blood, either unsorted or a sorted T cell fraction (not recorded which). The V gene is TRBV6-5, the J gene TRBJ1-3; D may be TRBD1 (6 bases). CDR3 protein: CASSYSGQTSGNTIYF. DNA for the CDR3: TGTGCCAGCAGTTATTCCGGACAGACCTCTGGAAACACCATATATTTT.